These 24 T cell receptor beta chains were all obtained from the same sample, sequenced in a study of CD8 T cells in ankylosing spondylitis. Findings and caveats of the study: A TCR beta motif of about 8 highly homologous variants appeared characteristic of ankylosing spondylitis blood.

MiXCR, applied by TCRdb to the 5' RACE reads, yields one record per CDR3 protein. The table lists approximately 300,000 distinct CDR3 sequences, approximately 8% of them singletons. What these receptors recognize is not known. Sequenced: blood, either unsorted or a sorted T cell fraction (not recorded which). These receptors were taken from a male donor with ankylosing spondylitis.

There are many counts of this clonotype. The chain couples TRBV27 to TRBJ2-1; D unclear. CDR1 and CDR2 (germline): MNHEY, SMNVEV (reference sequence). The V and J ends lost 4 bases and 9 bases respectively, with 10 bases between them. The CDR3 is made up of 12 amino acids. In DNA, the CDR3 is TGTGCCAGCAGTTCAGGTTTGCGTGAGCAGTTCTTC. Its translation: CASSSGLREQFF.

In this sample, this clonotype turned up a few times. The genes are TRBV6-5 and TRBJ1-4; TRBD1 matches 10 bases. CDR3 length: 16 amino acids. V was pared by 5 bases and J by 7 bases, with 10 bases of the junction left unmatched. CDR1 is MNHEY, CDR2 SVGAGI, per germline. CDR3 DNA: TGTGCCAGCAGTAACGACAGGGGGCGCGACGGTGAAAAACTGTTTTTT. This codes for CASSNDRGRDGEKLFF.

CDR3: CASSQDRNRRDEQFF. CDR3 coding DNA: TGTGCCAGCAGCCAAGATCGGAATCGCCGGGATGAGCAGTTCTTC. The chain has TRBV4-2 and TRBJ2-1, with D hard to call. The CDR3 spans 15 residues. V dropped 0 bases and J dropped 8 bases, with 14 bases sitting between them. CDR1 and CDR2 from the germline V gene are LGHNA and YNFKEQ.

This clonotype came up a few times. This chain connects TRBV29-1 to TRBJ2-1, with 8 positions matching TRBD2. The CDR3 sequence is 15 residues long. The trim removed 4 bases at V and 5 bases at J, leaving 10 bases unmatched. Germline values: CDR1 SQVTM, CDR2 ANQGSEA. CDR3 DNA: TGCAGCGTTGCTTTTGGCGGGAGGCCGGACAATGAGCAGTTCTTC. Translating gives CSVAFGGRPDNEQFF.

This clonotype has more than one count but fewer than ten. The genes are TRBV7-9 and TRBJ1-1, with 7 bases fitting TRBD1. Germline values: CDR1 SEHNR, CDR2 FQNEAQ (reference sequence). Germline trimming cut 5 bases from V and 7 bases from J; bases unmatched to any gene: 16. The CDR3 has 16 residues. CDR3 loop: CASSPDRDAYNVEAFF. In nucleotides, the CDR3 is TGTGCCAGCAGCCCAGACAGGGACGCCTATAACGTTGAAGCTTTCTTT.

This clonotype was observed a few times. The chain links TRBV7-9 to TRBJ2-7, with 9 bases identical to TRBD2. This CDR3 has 15 residues. With 6 bases clipped from V and 6 bases from J, the junction kept 12 bases outside the gene matches. CDR1 and CDR2 from the germline V gene are SEHNR and FQNEAQ (reference sequence). The CDR3 here is CASSWAAGGGSEQYF. In DNA, the CDR3 is TGTGCCAGCAGTTGGGCAGCGGGAGGAGGTAGCGAGCAGTACTTC.

This clonotype was seen a handful of times. The rearrangement links TRBV7-3 to TRBJ2-2, with TRBD2 matching over 7 bases. This CDR3 spans 14 amino acids. J lost 6 bases, V lost 5 bases, and 6 bases had no gene match. Germline V CDR1 and CDR2: SGHTA, FQGTGA. The CDR3 loop is CASSPSGGAGELFF. In nucleotides, the CDR3 is TGTGCCAGCAGCCCCTCGGGAGGTGCCGGGGAGCTGTTTTTT. Variable domain in full (rest from reference TRBV7-3 and TRBJ2-2): GAGVSQTPSNKVTEKGKYVELRCDPISGHTALYWYRQSLGQGPEFLIYFQGTGAADDSGLPNDRFFAVRPEGSVSTLKIQRTERGDSAVYLCASSPSGGAGELFFGEGSRLTVL.

The rearrangement links TRBV20-1 to TRBJ2-3; no clear D. Trimming shortened V by 7 bases and J by 0 bases, and 14 bases separated the two germline ends. There are 14 residues in the CDR3. Germline V CDR1 and CDR2: DFQATT, SNEGSKA (reference sequence). The DNA for the CDR3 is TGCAGTGTGTCCGGAAAATTAAGCACAGATACGCAGTATTTT. Its translation: CSVSGKLSTDTQYF.

This sequence joins TRBV28 and TRBJ2-7; D is possibly TRBD2 (5 bases). Per the germline V gene, CDR1 is MDHEN and CDR2 is SYDVKM. Trimming took off 3 bases at V and 3 bases at J, with 12 bases between the two ends. The CDR3 totals 14 residues. CDR3 region: CASSFAGDLYEQYF. The CDR3 region has the DNA TGTGCCAGCAGTTTCGCCGGGGATCTCTACGAGCAGTACTTC.

The genes are TRBV4-1 and TRBJ2-2; D may correspond to TRBD1 or TRBD2 (7 bases each). The CDR3 spans 17 residues. V was shortened by 1 base and J by 2 bases, with 14 bases between the two germline ends. The V gene's germline CDR1 is MGHRA and CDR2 YSYEKL. The CDR3 DNA reads TGCGCCAGCAGCCAAGGAGGCAGGGGGGGCAACACCGGGGAGCTGTTTTTT. It specifies CASSQGGRGGNTGELFF.

The chain carries TRBV5-1 and TRBJ2-6; D gene uncertain. Per the germline V gene, CDR1 is SGHRS and CDR2 is YFSETQ. Trimming cost V 0 bases and J 0 bases, with 10 bases left between them. CDR3 length: 17 amino acids. CDR3 amino acids: CASSLGPGISGANVLTF. The CDR3 DNA is TGCGCCAGCAGCTTGGGACCCGGCATCTCTGGGGCCAACGTCCTGACTTTC.

This clonotype occurred a few times. The junction does not match germline at one end; this may be a read error. The chain has TRBV14 and TRBJ2-1; D remains ambiguous. Germline values: CDR1 SGHDN, CDR2 FVKESK. The CDR3 is 13 residues long. CDR3 sequence reads: CASSEEWVSEQFF. For the CDR3, the DNA is TGTGCCAGCAGCGAAGAGTGGGTTTCGGAGCAGTTCTTC.

The chain carries TRBV9 and TRBJ2-1; D is unclear. In germline, CDR1 is SGDLS, CDR2 YYNGEE. Trimming stripped 2 bases from V and 5 bases from J, with 20 bases between. CDR3 size: 17 residues. The CDR3 sequence: CASSVQLGYPTDNEQFF. In DNA form, the CDR3 reads TGTGCCAGCAGCGTGCAATTAGGGTACCCTACGGACAATGAGCAGTTCTTC.

This clonotype was seen more than once but under ten times. Here the CDR3 DNA reads TGCAGTGCTAGAGATAGGCGACAGCGCACTGAAGCTTTCTTT. This translates into CSARDRRQRTEAFF. The chain has TRBV20-1 and TRBJ1-1, with D possibly being TRBD1 (5 bases). The CDR3 spans 14 residues. V was pared by 0 bases and J by 4 bases, with 12 bases between. Germline CDR1 reads DFQATT; CDR2 reads SNEGSKA (reference sequence).

The sample holds many counts of this clonotype. The chain uses TRBV3-1 and TRBJ2-1; D not certain. With 1 base removed from V and 10 bases from J, the gap between germline ends came to 11 bases. The germline V gene encodes CDR1 LGHDT and CDR2 YNNKEL (reference sequence). CDR3 length: 13 amino acids. CDR3: CASSQAPDREQFF. DNA of the CDR3: TGTGCCAGCAGCCAAGCTCCCGACCGGGAGCAGTTCTTC.

The chain has TRBV11-1 and TRBJ2-1; 10 nucleotides line up with TRBD2. V shed 2 bases, J shed 0 bases, and the junction held 13 bases outside the gene matches. Germline V gives CDR1 SGHAT, CDR2 FQDESV (reference sequence). This CDR3 has 20 amino acids. CDR3 amino acids: CASSLILPLAGQSSYNEQFF. CDR3 nucleotides: TGTGCCAGCAGCTTAATCCTCCCACTAGCGGGGCAGAGCTCCTACAATGAGCAGTTCTTC.

This clonotype was picked up many times. Written as DNA, the CDR3 is TGCGCCAGCAGCCAAGATAGGAGACAGCCCCAGCATTTT. It specifies CASSQDRRQPQHF. V gene TRBV4-1 combines with J gene TRBJ1-5; D is uncertain. The V and J ends lost 0 bases and 7 bases respectively, with 7 bases between them. This CDR3 spans 13 amino acids. Germline CDR1 MGHRA, CDR2 YSYEKL.

This clonotype came up many times. This is likely a read error, given that the CDR3 carries no conserved phenylalanine or tryptophan at its end. The DNA is omitted, as the CDR3 cannot be located on it reliably, and the CDR3 follows TCRdb's listing. The chain joins TRBV12-3 or TRBV12-4 to TRBJ2-5; the table calls TRBD1, which could not be checked here. The CDR3 has 8 residues if both end residues are counted. The CDR3 here is CASRPLTT.

This clonotype was recorded many times. This chain joins TRBV29-1 and TRBJ2-1; D perhaps matches TRBD1 (5 bases). CDR3 length: 14 amino acids. V gave up 7 bases and J gave up 2 bases, with 15 bases separating them. Germline-derived CDR1 and CDR2 are SQVTM and ANQGSEA. Written as DNA, the CDR3 is TGCAGCGGACATCTGGACACAGCCTACAATGAGCAGTTCTTC. This sequence encodes CSGHLDTAYNEQFF.

This clonotype was observed many times. This sequence joins TRBV12-3 or TRBV12-4 and TRBJ1-2; D call uncertain. The V end lost 0 bases, the J end lost 2 bases, and 10 bases lay between the germline ends. The CDR3 totals 15 residues. CDR3 in amino acids: CASSLALGTNYGYTF. Written as DNA, the CDR3 is TGTGCCAGCAGTTTAGCGCTGGGAACGAACTATGGCTACACCTTC.

In this sample, this clonotype turned up a few times. The chain has TRBV2 and TRBJ2-7, with D perhaps TRBD1 (6 bases). There are 14 residues in the CDR3. V was clipped by 10 bases and J by 0 bases, with 16 bases between them. CDR1 and CDR2 from the germline V gene are SNHLY and FYNNEI. CDR3 sequence reads: CATRLRDNSYEQYF. The CDR3 coding sequence is TGTGCCACCCGGCTCCGGGACAACTCCTACGAGCAGTACTTC. Using reference TRBV2 and TRBJ2-7 for the parts outside the CDR3, the full variable domain is EPEVTQTPSHQVTQMGQEVILRCVPISNHLYFYWYRQILGQKVEFLVSFYNNEISEKSEIFDDQFSVERPDGSNFTLKIRSTKLEDSAMYFCATRLRDNSYEQYFGPGTRLTVT.

This clonotype turned up a few times. The chain has TRBV20-1 and TRBJ2-1; 14 bases line up with TRBD2. Germline V gene sequence: CDR1 DFQATT, CDR2 SNEGSKA (reference sequence). The V gene end was trimmed by 6 bases and the J gene end by 8 bases; junction bases not matched to a gene: 12. The CDR3 loop spans 16 amino acids. CDR3 loop: CSANSGTSGSYYEQFF. The CDR3 DNA follows: TGCAGTGCAAATTCCGGGACTAGCGGGAGTTACTATGAGCAGTTCTTC.

This clonotype was seen a handful of times. This chain links TRBV6-5 with TRBJ2-5; 9 bases line up with TRBD2. Germline CDR1 MNHEY, CDR2 SVGAGI. The CDR3 contains 14 residues. V was pared by 4 bases and J by 5 bases, with 5 bases of the junction left unmatched. The CDR3 loop reads CASSSSAGGETQYF. The DNA of the CDR3 is TGTGCCAGCAGTTCATCAGCGGGGGGCGAGACCCAGTACTTC.

This clonotype was observed a handful of times. The chain uses TRBV4-2 and TRBJ1-5, with 7 bases that match TRBD1. The CDR3 totals 16 residues. V dropped 3 bases and J dropped 0; count of bases not matched to a gene: 5. Germline values: CDR1 LGHNA, CDR2 YNFKEQ. The CDR3 loop reads CASSHLDRNSNQPQHF. CDR3 sequence (DNA): TGTGCCAGCAGCCACTTGGACAGGAATAGCAATCAGCCCCAGCATTTT.